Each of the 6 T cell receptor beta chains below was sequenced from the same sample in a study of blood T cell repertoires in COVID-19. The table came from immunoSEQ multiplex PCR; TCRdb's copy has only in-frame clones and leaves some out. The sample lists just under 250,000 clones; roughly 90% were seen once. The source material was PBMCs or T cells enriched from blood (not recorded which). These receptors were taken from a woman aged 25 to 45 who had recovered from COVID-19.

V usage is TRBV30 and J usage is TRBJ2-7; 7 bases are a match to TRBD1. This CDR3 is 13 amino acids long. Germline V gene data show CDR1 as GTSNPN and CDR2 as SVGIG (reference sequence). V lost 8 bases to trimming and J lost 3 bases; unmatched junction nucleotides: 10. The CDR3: CAGLLTGIYEQYF. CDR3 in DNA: TGTGCCGGCCTATTGACAGGGATCTACGAGCAGTACTTC.

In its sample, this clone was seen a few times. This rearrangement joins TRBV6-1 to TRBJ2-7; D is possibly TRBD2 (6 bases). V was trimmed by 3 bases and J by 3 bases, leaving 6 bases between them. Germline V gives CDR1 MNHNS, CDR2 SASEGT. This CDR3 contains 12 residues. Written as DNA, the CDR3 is TGTGCCAGCAGTGAGGGGGGCTACGAGCAGTACTTC. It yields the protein CASSEGGYEQYF.

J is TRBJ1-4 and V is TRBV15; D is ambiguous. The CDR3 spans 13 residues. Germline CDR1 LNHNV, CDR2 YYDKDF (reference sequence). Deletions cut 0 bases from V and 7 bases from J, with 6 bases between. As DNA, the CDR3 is TGTGCCACCAGCAGAGATCCGGGTGAAAAACTGTTTTTT. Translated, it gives CATSRDPGEKLFF.

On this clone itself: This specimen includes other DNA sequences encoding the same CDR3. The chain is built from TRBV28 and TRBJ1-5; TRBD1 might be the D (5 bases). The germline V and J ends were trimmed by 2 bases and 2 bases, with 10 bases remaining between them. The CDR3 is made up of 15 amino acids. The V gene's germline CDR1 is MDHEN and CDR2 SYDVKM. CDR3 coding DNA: TGTGCCAGCAGTTTAGGAGGAGGGGGCAATCAGCCCCAGCATTTT. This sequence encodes CASSLGGGGNQPQHF.

CDR3 coding DNA: TGTGCCAGCAGCATTAGCATCCGTAGCACAGATACGCAGTATTTT. Residues: CASSISIRSTDTQYF. The V and J genes are TRBV7-6 and TRBJ2-3; D remains unclear. CDR3 length: 15 residues. Trimming stripped 5 bases from V and 0 bases from J, with 12 bases between. From germline, CDR1 is SGHVS and CDR2 FNYEAQ.

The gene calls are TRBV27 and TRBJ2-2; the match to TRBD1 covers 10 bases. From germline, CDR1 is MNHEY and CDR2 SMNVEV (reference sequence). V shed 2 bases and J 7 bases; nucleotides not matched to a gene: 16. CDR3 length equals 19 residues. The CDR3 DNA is TGTGCCAGCAGTTTAACACATCCGGGACAGGGGTTCAATAGCGGGGAGCTGTTTTTT. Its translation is CASSLTHPGQGFNSGELFF.